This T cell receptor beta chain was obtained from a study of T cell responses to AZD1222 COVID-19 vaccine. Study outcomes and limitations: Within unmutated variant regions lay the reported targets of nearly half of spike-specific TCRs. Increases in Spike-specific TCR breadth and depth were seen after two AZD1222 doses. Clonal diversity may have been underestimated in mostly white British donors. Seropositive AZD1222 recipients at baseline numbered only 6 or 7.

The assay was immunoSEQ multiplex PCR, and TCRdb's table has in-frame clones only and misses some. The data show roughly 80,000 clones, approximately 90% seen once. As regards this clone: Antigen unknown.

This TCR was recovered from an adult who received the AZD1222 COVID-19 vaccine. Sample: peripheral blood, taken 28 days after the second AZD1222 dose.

CDR3 sequence (DNA): TGTGCCAGCAGTGATAAGGGGACGGAAAATGAAAAACTGTTTTTT. Protein sequence: CASSDKGTENEKLFF. The chain links TRBV2 to TRBJ1-4; D might be TRBD1 (5 bases). Germline V gives CDR1 SNHLY, CDR2 FYNNEI. Trimming shortened V by 3 bases and J by 5 bases, and 13 bases separated the two germline ends. The CDR3 is 15 amino acids.